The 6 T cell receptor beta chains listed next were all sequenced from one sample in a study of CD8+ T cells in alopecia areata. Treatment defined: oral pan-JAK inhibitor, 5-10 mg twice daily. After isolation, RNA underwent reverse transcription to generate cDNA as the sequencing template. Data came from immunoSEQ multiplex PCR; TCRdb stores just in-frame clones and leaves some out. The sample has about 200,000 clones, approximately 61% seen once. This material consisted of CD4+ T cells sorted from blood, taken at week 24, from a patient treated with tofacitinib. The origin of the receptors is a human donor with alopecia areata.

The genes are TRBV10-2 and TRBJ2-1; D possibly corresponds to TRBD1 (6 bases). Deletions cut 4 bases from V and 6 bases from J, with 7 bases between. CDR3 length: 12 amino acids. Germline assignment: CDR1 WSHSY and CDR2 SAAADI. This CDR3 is CASSGGGNEQFF. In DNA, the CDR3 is TGCGCCAGCAGTGGAGGGGGCAATGAGCAGTTCTTC.

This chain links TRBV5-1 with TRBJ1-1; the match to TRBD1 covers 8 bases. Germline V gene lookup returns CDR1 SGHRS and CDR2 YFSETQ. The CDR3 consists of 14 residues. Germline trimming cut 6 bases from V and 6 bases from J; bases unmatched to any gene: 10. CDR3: CASTRDRGLPEAFF. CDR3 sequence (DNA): TGCGCCAGCACCCGAGACAGGGGACTTCCTGAAGCTTTCTTT.

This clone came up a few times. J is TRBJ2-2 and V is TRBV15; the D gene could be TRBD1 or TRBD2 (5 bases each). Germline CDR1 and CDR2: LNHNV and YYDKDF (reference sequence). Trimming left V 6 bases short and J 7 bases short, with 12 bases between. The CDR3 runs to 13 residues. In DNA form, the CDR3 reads TGTGCCACCAGACGGGACCTTAGCGGGGAGCTGTTTTTT. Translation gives CATRRDLSGELFF.

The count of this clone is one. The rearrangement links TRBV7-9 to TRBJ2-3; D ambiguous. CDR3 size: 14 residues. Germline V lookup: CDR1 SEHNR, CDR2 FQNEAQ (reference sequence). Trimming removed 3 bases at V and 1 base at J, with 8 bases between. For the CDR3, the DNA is TGTGCCAGCAGCTTCAGTCAGGGCACAGATACGCAGTATTTT. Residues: CASSFSQGTDTQYF. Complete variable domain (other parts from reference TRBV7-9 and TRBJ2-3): DTGVSQNPRHKITKRGQNVTFRCDPISEHNRLYWYRQTLGQGPEFLTYFQNEAQLEKSRLLSDRFSAERPKGSFSTLEIQRTEQGDSAMYLCASSFSQGTDTQYFGPGTRLTVL.

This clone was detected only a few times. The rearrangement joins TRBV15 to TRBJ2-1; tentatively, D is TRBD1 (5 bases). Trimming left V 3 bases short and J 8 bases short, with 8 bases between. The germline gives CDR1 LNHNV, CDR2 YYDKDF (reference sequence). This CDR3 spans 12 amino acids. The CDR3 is CATSRPQDEQFF. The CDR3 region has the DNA TGTGCCACCAGCAGGCCACAGGATGAGCAGTTCTTC. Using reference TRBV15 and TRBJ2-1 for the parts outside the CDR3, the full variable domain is DAMVIQNPRYQVTQFGKPVTLSCSQTLNHNVMYWYQQKSSQAPKLLFHYYDKDFNNEADTPDNFQSRRPNTSFCFLDIRSPGLGDTAMYLCATSRPQDEQFFGPGTRLTVL.

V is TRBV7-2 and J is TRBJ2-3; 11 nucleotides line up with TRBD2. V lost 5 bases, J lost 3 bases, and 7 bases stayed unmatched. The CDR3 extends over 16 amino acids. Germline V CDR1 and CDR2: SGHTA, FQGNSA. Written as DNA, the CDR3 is TGTGCCAGCAGCCTTACTAGCGGGGGAGGAACAGATACGCAGTATTTT. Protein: CASSLTSGGGTDTQYF.